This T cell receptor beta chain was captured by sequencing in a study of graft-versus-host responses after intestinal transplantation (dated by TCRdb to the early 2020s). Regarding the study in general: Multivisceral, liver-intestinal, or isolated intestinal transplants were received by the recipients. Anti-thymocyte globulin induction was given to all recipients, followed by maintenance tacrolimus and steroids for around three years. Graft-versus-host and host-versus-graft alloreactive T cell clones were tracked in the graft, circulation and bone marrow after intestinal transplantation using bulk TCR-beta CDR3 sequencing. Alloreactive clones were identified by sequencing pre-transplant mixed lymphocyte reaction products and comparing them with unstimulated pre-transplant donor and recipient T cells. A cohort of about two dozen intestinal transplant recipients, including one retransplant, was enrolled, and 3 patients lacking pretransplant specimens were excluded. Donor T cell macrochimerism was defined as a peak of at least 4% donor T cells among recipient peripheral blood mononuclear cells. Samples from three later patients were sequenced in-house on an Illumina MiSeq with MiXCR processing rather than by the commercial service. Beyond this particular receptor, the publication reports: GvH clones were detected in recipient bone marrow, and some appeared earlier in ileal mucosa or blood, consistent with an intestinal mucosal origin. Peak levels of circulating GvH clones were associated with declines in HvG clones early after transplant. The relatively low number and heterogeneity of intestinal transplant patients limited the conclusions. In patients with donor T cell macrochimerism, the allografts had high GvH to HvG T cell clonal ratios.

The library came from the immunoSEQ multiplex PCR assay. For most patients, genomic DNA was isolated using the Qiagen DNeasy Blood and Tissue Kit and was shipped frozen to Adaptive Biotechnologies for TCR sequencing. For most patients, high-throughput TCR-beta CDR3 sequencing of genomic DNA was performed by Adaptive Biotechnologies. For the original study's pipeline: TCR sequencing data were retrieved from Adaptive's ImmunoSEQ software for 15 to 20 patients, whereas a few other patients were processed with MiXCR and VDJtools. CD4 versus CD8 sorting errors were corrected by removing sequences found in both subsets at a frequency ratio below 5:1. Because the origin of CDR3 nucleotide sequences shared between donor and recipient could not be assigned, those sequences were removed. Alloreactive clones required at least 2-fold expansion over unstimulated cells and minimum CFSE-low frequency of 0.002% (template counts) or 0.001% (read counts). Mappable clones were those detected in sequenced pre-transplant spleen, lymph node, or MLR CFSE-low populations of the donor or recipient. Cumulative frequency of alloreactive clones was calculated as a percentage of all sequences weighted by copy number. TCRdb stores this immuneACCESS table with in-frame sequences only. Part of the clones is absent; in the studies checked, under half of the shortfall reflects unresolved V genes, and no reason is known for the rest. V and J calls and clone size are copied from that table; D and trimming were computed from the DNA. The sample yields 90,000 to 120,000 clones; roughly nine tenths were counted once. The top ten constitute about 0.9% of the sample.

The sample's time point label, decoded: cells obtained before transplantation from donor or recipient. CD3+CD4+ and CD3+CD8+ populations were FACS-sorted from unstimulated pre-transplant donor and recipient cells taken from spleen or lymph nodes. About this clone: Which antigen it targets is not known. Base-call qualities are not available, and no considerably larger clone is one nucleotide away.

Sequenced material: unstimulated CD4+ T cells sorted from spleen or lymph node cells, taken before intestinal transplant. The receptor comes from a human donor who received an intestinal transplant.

The nucleotides read TGTGCCAGTCGTTTGGACGGACCCGGGGAGCTGTTTTTT. It is translated as CASRLDGPGELFF. The sequence links TRBV2 to TRBJ2-2, with an unclear D gene assignment. The CDR3, cysteine through phenylalanine, is 13 amino acids long. Only CDR3 DNA remains: 39 bases, in frame from the first base. V gives up 9 bases and J gives up 6 bases, and the segment between their germline ends measures 14 bases. Sequences SNHLY (CDR1) and FYNNEI (CDR2) are obtained from the germline V gene. With the portions outside the CDR3 filled from the reference TRBV2 and TRBJ2-2 genes, the complete variable region becomes EPEVTQTPSHQVTQMGQEVILRCVPISNHLYFYWYRQILGQKVEFLVSFYNNEISEKSEIFDDQFSVERPDGSNFTLKIRSTKLEDSAMYFCASRLDGPGELFFGEGSRLTVL.